This TCR beta chain was documented in a study of shared T cell receptors in the human thymus. Clones were read by immunoSEQ multiplex PCR, and TCRdb kept only the in-frame ones, dropping some. The sample has hundreds of thousands of clones; about 89% are singletons. The V gene lost 0 bases and the J gene lost 6 bases, with 11 bases spanning the gap. This CDR3 is built from 15 residues. The germline V gene encodes CDR1 KGHSH and CDR2 LQKENI. This sample was shared with a second study, whose subject was human thymus T cells. That investigation notes: Congenital heart defects were the reason for the corrective surgery that the donors, healthy Finnish infants, were having. Obtained as resections during corrective heart surgery, the thymus tissue was then studied. In thymic and blood repertoires alike, V and J usage looked biased. Overlap was high between thymic repertoires from unrelated individuals, as reported in related research.

V gene TRBV18 combines with J gene TRBJ2-2, with unresolved D. This clonotype was sampled from a boy less than two years old with a congenital heart defect. Sequencing input: thymocytes. CDR3 DNA sequence: TGTGCCAGCTCACCACCTAAGACACAATCCGGGGAGCTGTTTTTT. It specifies CASSPPKTQSGELFF.